The entry below gives a single TCR beta chain sequence along with its context. These data are taken from a study of T cells in Graves' hyperthyroidism and ophthalmopathy. Germline V CDR1 and CDR2: MNHNS, SASEGT. The CDR3 contains 14 residues. V lost 6 bases, J lost 7 bases, and 8 bases stayed unmatched. Amplification yielded TCR beta CDR3 regions, with RNA transcripts as the source. An initial round of RT-PCR targeting the TCR CDR3 relied on the HTBI primer set. In TCRdb, the multiplex PCR reads were re-called with MiXCR into one record per CDR3 protein. The table records around 700,000 distinct CDR3 sequences, approximately 19% of them present only once.

Sequenced sample: blood. This chain uses TRBV6-1 with TRBJ2-1; 8 bases line up with TRBD1. This clonotype was obtained from a woman aged 50 to 60 with Graves' hyperthyroidism that later progressed to Graves' ophthalmopathy. The CDR3 sequence is CASRNRDRWNEQFF. CDR3 bases: TGTGCCAGCAGGAACCGGGACAGGTGGAATGAGCAGTTCTTC.